Below are 29 T cell receptor beta chains sequenced from a single sample in a study of shared clonotypes between healthy human individuals. Clones were read by immunoSEQ multiplex PCR, and TCRdb kept only the in-frame ones, dropping some. The repertoire holds millions of clones, with roughly 94% as singletons. Sequenced material: naive CD4+ T cells sorted from blood. Subset denoted: CD45RA+ positively selected. These receptors all stem from a man aged 18-30 years in good health.

The CDR3 sequence: CASSFASGSLEQFF. In DNA form, the CDR3 reads TGCGCCAGCAGTTTTGCTAGCGGGAGTCTTGAGCAGTTCTTC. This sequence joins TRBV5-1 and TRBJ2-1; TRBD2 agrees at 10 bases. The CDR3 is 14 amino acids. CDR1 and CDR2 (germline): SGHRS, YFSETQ. Trimming removed 5 bases from V and 9 bases from J; junction bases left unmatched: 8.

The V and J genes are TRBV6-6 and TRBJ2-7, with 7 bases fitting TRBD2. The CDR3 runs 16 residues. Germline values: CDR1 MNHNY, CDR2 SVGAGI (reference sequence). V lost 2 bases to trimming and J lost 0 bases; unmatched junction nucleotides: 7. In DNA, the CDR3 is TGTGCCAGCAGTTACCCAGCGGGATCTAACTCCTACGAGCAGTACTTC. It specifies CASSYPAGSNSYEQYF.

The V gene is TRBV5-1, the J gene TRBJ2-7; 12 bases line up with TRBD1. V lost 4 bases, J lost 7 bases, and 9 bases stayed unmatched. The germline V gene encodes CDR1 SGHRS and CDR2 YFSETQ. The CDR3 sequence is 15 residues long. The CDR3 sequence is CASSIAGTGGEEQYF. CDR3 DNA sequence: TGCGCCAGCAGCATAGCCGGGACAGGGGGCGAAGAGCAGTACTTC.

This clone was seen just once. Other DNA sequences within the sample encode an identical CDR3. The rearrangement links TRBV7-2 to TRBJ2-2, with D unresolved. The germline V gene encodes CDR1 SGHTA and CDR2 FQGNSA. V was cut by 5 bases and J by 3 bases, with 4 bases left in between. The CDR3 consists of 12 residues. The CDR3 sequence: CASSQYTGELFF. The CDR3 DNA sequence: TGTGCCAGCAGCCAGTACACCGGGGAGCTGTTTTTT.

The J gene is TRBJ2-1, the V gene TRBV7-2; D may be TRBD2 (5 bases). The CDR3 consists of 15 residues. In germline, CDR1 is SGHTA, CDR2 FQGNSA. Between the trimmed V and J ends, which lost 4 bases and 9 bases, there was a span of 19 bases. The CDR3 DNA reads TGTGCCAGCAGCTGGATGCGGGCCGGAGCGGCTGAGCAGTTCTTC. Protein product: CASSWMRAGAAEQFF.

V gene TRBV6-6 combines with J gene TRBJ1-6; D is ambiguous. Trimming removed 6 bases from V and 7 bases from J, with 7 bases in between. The CDR3 spans 12 residues. Germline CDR1 reads MNHNY; CDR2 reads SVGAGI (reference sequence). CDR3 bases: TGTGCCAGCAGGCAGAAGAATTCACCCCTCCACTTT. This encodes CASRQKNSPLHF.

The V and J genes are TRBV2 and TRBJ2-7; 7 bases are shared with TRBD2. There are 15 residues in the CDR3. CDR1 is SNHLY, CDR2 FYNNEI, per germline. V was clipped by 6 bases and J by 1 base; unmatched bases: 9. The CDR3 region has the DNA TGTGCCAGCAGGACGCTAGCGGTGCTATCCTACGAGCAGTACTTC. The encoded protein is CASRTLAVLSYEQYF.

For the CDR3, the DNA is TGTGCCAGCAGCTTAGCGGCCTCATCACGGAACTATGGCTACACCTTC. Translated, it gives CASSLAASSRNYGYTF. The V call is TRBV7-9, the J call TRBJ1-2, with D hard to call. The CDR3 sequence is 16 residues long. Trimming took off 0 bases at V and 2 bases at J, with 13 bases between the two ends. CDR1 is SEHNR, CDR2 FQNEAQ, per germline (reference sequence).

A few counts support this clone. The chain combines TRBV28 with TRBJ2-7; perhaps TRBD1 as D (6 bases). In germline, CDR1 is MDHEN, CDR2 SYDVKM. Trimming removed 7 bases at V and 2 bases at J, with 15 bases between. This CDR3 region has 14 residues. Here the CDR3 DNA reads TGTGCCAGCACGCAGGACAGTAGGCCCTACGAGCAGTACTTC. It encodes CASTQDSRPYEQYF. Supplemented by reference TRBV28 and TRBJ2-7, the full variable domain reads DVKVTQSSRYLVKRTGEKVFLECVQDMDHENMFWYRQDPGLGLRLIYFSYDVKMKEKGDIPEGYSVSREKKERFSLILESASTNQTSMYLCASTQDSRPYEQYFGPGTRLTVT.

This chain joins TRBV7-9 and TRBJ2-3; no firm D call. CDR1 and CDR2 (germline): SEHNR, FQNEAQ (reference sequence). The CDR3 runs to 14 residues. V was trimmed by 2 bases and J by 2 bases, leaving 8 bases between them. The CDR3 sequence: CASSLRGYTDTQYF. CDR3 nucleotide sequence: TGTGCCAGCAGCTTAAGAGGATACACAGATACGCAGTATTTT.

The chain recombines TRBV18 with TRBJ2-1, with D possibly being TRBD2 (5 bases). CDR3 length: 16 residues. The germline V gene encodes CDR1 KGHSH and CDR2 LQKENI. V dropped 0 bases and J dropped 7 bases, with 16 bases sitting between them. The CDR3, as DNA: TGTGCCAGCTCACCACCCCTCGCGCTAGCCGTGAATGAGCAGTTCTTC. This sequence encodes CASSPPLALAVNEQFF.

The rearrangement links TRBV7-8 to TRBJ1-1; D is unclear. The CDR3 is made up of 13 amino acids. The germline V and J ends were trimmed by 1 base and 4 bases, with 7 bases remaining between them. The germline gives CDR1 SGHVS, CDR2 FQNEAQ. The CDR3 nucleotides read TGTGCCAGCAGCTTAGTCTCGTCCACTGAAGCTTTCTTT. Its translation: CASSLVSSTEAFF.

V gene TRBV25-1 combines with J gene TRBJ2-5; 7 bases are a match to TRBD1. The V and J ends lost 8 bases and 2 bases, in that order; junction bases with no gene match: 11. Looked up from germline, CDR1 is MGHDK and CDR2 is SYGVNS. The CDR3 totals 15 residues. This CDR3 reads CASGEIDRVQETQYF. The CDR3 DNA reads TGTGCCAGCGGAGAAATAGACAGGGTTCAAGAGACCCAGTACTTC.

V is TRBV30 and J is TRBJ1-2, with TRBD1 matching 8 bases. There are 13 residues in the CDR3. Germline lookup yields CDR1 GTSNPN and CDR2 SVGIG (reference sequence). Losses at the gene ends were 4 bases for V and 8 bases for J; bases not matched to a gene: 9. CDR3 in DNA: TGTGCCTGGACAGGGGGCAGGGGTTACGGCTACACCTTC. It codes for CAWTGGRGYGYTF. The full variable domain, its missing parts supplied by reference TRBV30 and TRBJ1-2, is SQTIHQWPATLVQPVGSPLSLECTVEGTSNPNLYWYRQAAGRGLQLLFYSVGIGQISSEVPQNLSASRPQDRQFILSSKKLLLSDSGFYLCAWTGGRGYGYTFGSGTRLTVV.

This chain links TRBV5-1 with TRBJ2-2; D might be TRBD1 (5 bases). The V and J ends lost 0 bases and 1 base respectively, with 10 bases between them. Germline CDR1 reads SGHRS; CDR2 reads YFSETQ. The CDR3 is made up of 16 amino acids. CDR3 in DNA: TGCGCCAGCAGCTTGGAGTCAGGGTTGAACACCGGGGAGCTGTTTTTT. As protein: CASSLESGLNTGELFF.

To note about this clone: A much larger clone differs by one base, so this may be a read error. The chain links TRBV27 to TRBJ1-5, with D unclear. Germline V CDR1 and CDR2: MNHEY, SMNVEV (reference sequence). Trimming pared 3 bases from V and 2 bases from J, leaving 8 bases between. CDR3 length: 14 residues. CDR3 residues: CASSFREGNQPQHF. The CDR3 nucleotides are TGTGCCAGCAGTTTCCGGGAGGGCAATCAGCCCCAGCATTTT.

Comments on this clone: Other DNA sequences in the sample encode the same CDR3. The chain has TRBV29-1 and TRBJ2-5; D gene ambiguous. V was shortened by 4 bases and J by 1 base, with 7 bases between the two germline ends. CDR3 length: 12 residues. CDR1 and CDR2 from the germline V gene are SQVTM and ANQGSEA. CDR3 region: CSVGPAQETQYF. The CDR3 coding sequence is TGCAGCGTTGGGCCCGCCCAAGAGACCCAGTACTTC.

This chain uses TRBV6-1 with TRBJ2-7; possibly TRBD2 for D (5 bases). V lost 6 bases and J 7 bases, leaving 16 bases between the germline ends. This CDR3 comprises 13 residues. The germline V gene has CDR1 MNHNS and CDR2 SASEGT. CDR3 in DNA: TGTGCCAGCAGACTGGTGGTCTCGGGAGAGCAGTACTTC. Translating it yields CASRLVVSGEQYF.

V is TRBV2 and J is TRBJ2-3; no definite D call. Germline V gene sequence: CDR1 SNHLY, CDR2 FYNNEI. This CDR3 has 15 residues. The germline V and J ends were trimmed by 2 bases and 6 bases, with 15 bases remaining between them. CDR3 coding DNA: TGTGCCAGCAGTGAAAATAGGCCCCCCACTGATACGCAGTATTTT. It specifies CASSENRPPTDTQYF. The complete variable domain, with remaining parts taken from reference TRBV2 and TRBJ2-3, reads EPEVTQTPSHQVTQMGQEVILRCVPISNHLYFYWYRQILGQKVEFLVSFYNNEISEKSEIFDDQFSVERPDGSNFTLKIRSTKLEDSAMYFCASSENRPPTDTQYFGPGTRLTVL.

The V gene is TRBV28, the J gene TRBJ1-1; 8 positions agree with TRBD1. Trimming at V came to 5 bases and at J to 5 bases, leaving 7 bases not matched to a gene. CDR1 and CDR2 from the germline V gene are MDHEN and SYDVKM. CDR3 length equals 14 residues. CDR3 loop: CASSNGQGGTEAFF. The CDR3 DNA reads TGTGCCAGCAGTAACGGACAGGGAGGGACTGAAGCTTTCTTT.

The chain employs TRBV28 and TRBJ2-3; D possibly corresponds to TRBD2 (5 bases). V was trimmed by 7 bases and J by 0 bases, leaving 11 bases between them. The CDR3 length is 14 residues. Germline CDR1 reads MDHEN; CDR2 reads SYDVKM. The CDR3 DNA reads TGTGCCAGCACCAACTCGGGAAGCACAGATACGCAGTATTTT. Translated, it gives CASTNSGSTDTQYF.

On this clone: A clone one base away is much larger, so this may be a read error. The J gene is TRBJ1-1, the V gene TRBV5-1; D is unresolved. V was trimmed by 5 bases and J by 1 base, leaving 9 bases between them. The germline V gene has CDR1 SGHRS and CDR2 YFSETQ. The CDR3 spans 13 residues. The CDR3 sequence is CASRFTENTEAFF. CDR3 bases: TGCGCCAGCAGATTTACAGAGAACACTGAAGCTTTCTTT. Combining the CDR3 with reference TRBV5-1 and TRBJ1-1 gives the whole variable domain KAGVTQTPRYLIKTRGQQVTLSCSPISGHRSVSWYQQTPGQGLQFLFEYFSETQRNKGNFPGRFSGRQFSNSRSEMNVSTLELGDSALYLCASRFTENTEAFFGQGTRLTVV.

V and J are TRBV4-1 and TRBJ2-3; TRBD2 matches at 8 bases. Germline CDR1 reads MGHRA; CDR2 reads YSYEKL. V was clipped by 10 bases and J by 0 bases; unmatched bases: 12. The CDR3 loop spans 16 amino acids. CDR3 protein: CATGGSNFFSTDTQYF. In DNA form, the CDR3 reads TGCGCCACGGGAGGGTCGAACTTTTTTAGCACAGATACGCAGTATTTT.

V usage is TRBV6-6 and J usage is TRBJ1-3, with 7 bases that match TRBD1. Germline CDR1 MNHNY, CDR2 SVGAGI (reference sequence). Germline trimming cut 5 bases from V and 7 bases from J; bases unmatched to any gene: 14. The CDR3 sequence is 16 residues long. The CDR3 sequence is CASSPGQVLWRNTIYF. Written as DNA, the CDR3 is TGTGCCAGCAGTCCCGGACAGGTTTTATGGAGGAACACCATATATTTT.

This chain links TRBV5-5 with TRBJ1-2; the D gene is possibly TRBD1 (5 bases). V was clipped by 3 bases and J by 1 base, with 13 bases between them. Germline V CDR1 and CDR2: SGHKS, YYEKEE (reference sequence). This CDR3 region has 15 residues. The CDR3 nucleotides read TGTGCCAGCAGCTCATTCGGGACGGGTAACTATGGCTACACCTTC. Translated, it gives CASSSFGTGNYGYTF. Supplemented by reference TRBV5-5 and TRBJ1-2, the full variable domain reads DAGVTQSPTHLIKTRGQQVTLRCSPISGHKSVSWYQQVLGQGPQFIFQYYEKEERGRGNFPDRFSARQFPNYSSELNVNALLLGDSALYLCASSSFGTGNYGYTFGSGTRLTVV.

The V and J genes are TRBV29-1 and TRBJ2-1, with 8 positions matching TRBD2. Germline loops: CDR1 SQVTM, CDR2 ANQGSEA. V gave up 7 bases and J gave up 4 bases; unmatched junction bases: 9. The CDR3 extends over 14 amino acids. CDR3 coding DNA: TGCAGCGGGAAGGCGGGGGGTCTATACAATGAGCAGTTCTTC. As protein: CSGKAGGLYNEQFF.

The CDR3 DNA reads as TGTGCCTGGAGTGTAGGGGGTAGGGTAGGGGATAATTCACCCCTCCACTTT. Amino acids: CAWSVGGRVGDNSPLHF. The V and J genes are TRBV30 and TRBJ1-6; D may be TRBD1 (6 bases). Trimming pared 0 bases from V and 5 bases from J, leaving 17 bases between. The CDR3 spans 17 residues. Germline V gives CDR1 GTSNPN, CDR2 SVGIG (reference sequence).

This clone was counted once. CDR3 coding DNA: TGTGCCAGCAGCCTATTGATGGGACAGATAACAGATACGCAGTATTTT. Amino acid sequence: CASSLLMGQITDTQYF. The J gene is TRBJ2-3, the V gene TRBV5-6, with 7 positions matching TRBD1. Germline lookup yields CDR1 SGHDT and CDR2 YYEEEE. V lost 4 bases to trimming and J lost 3 bases; unmatched junction nucleotides: 11. The CDR3 length is 16 residues.

Of note for this clone: Additional DNA sequences in this sample encode the identical CDR3. V and J are TRBV5-1 and TRBJ2-5, with TRBD1 matching 10 bases. The CDR3 covers 14 residues. The trim removed 1 base at V and 4 bases at J, leaving 1 base unmatched. Germline V CDR1 and CDR2: SGHRS, YFSETQ. CDR3 residues: CASSLRDRGETQYF. CDR3 coding DNA: TGCGCCAGCAGCTTGAGGGACAGGGGAGAGACCCAGTACTTC.